Below are 5 T cell receptor beta chains sequenced from a single sample in a study of T cells in Graves' hyperthyroidism and ophthalmopathy. The TCR beta CDR3 regions underwent amplification using RNA transcripts as the source. The HTBI set primed first-round TCR CDR3 RT-PCR. Using its own MiXCR run on the multiplex PCR reads, TCRdb lists one record per CDR3 protein. The sample carries approximately 250,000 distinct CDR3 sequences, roughly a quarter recorded once. Sequenced sample: blood. The origin of the receptors is a woman aged 35 to 49 with Graves' ophthalmopathy.

This clonotype was picked up many times. Given a much more abundant clone one base away, this may be a read error. The CDR3 nucleotides are TGCGCCAGCAGCCAATATGGGGGGGACAGTTCGCACGAGCAGTACTTC. Translated, it gives CASSQYGGDSSHEQYF. The chain has TRBV4-1 and TRBJ2-7, with D possibly being TRBD1 or TRBD2 (7 bases each). CDR1 and CDR2 (germline): MGHRA, YSYEKL. V dropped 2 bases and J dropped 5 bases, with 19 bases sitting between them. This CDR3 region has 16 residues.

Ten or more counts support this clonotype. The rearrangement joins TRBV2 to TRBJ1-1; no firm D call. CDR3 length: 12 amino acids. Trimming stripped 7 bases from V and 6 bases from J, with 12 bases between. Germline assignment: CDR1 SNHLY and CDR2 FYNNEI. The CDR3 sequence is CASNEPPPEAFF. The CDR3 coding sequence is TGTGCCAGCAACGAGCCCCCTCCTGAAGCTTTCTTT.

This clonotype came up many times. V usage is TRBV6-1 and J usage is TRBJ1-1; TRBD1 might be the D (5 bases). Between the trimmed V and J ends, which lost 4 bases and 2 bases, there was a span of 20 bases. CDR1 and CDR2 from the germline V gene are MNHNS and SASEGT. This CDR3 contains 17 residues. CDR3 region: CASSGPSGRVYNTEAFF. In DNA, the CDR3 is TGTGCCAGCAGTGGACCTTCTGGCAGGGTTTATAACACTGAAGCTTTCTTT.

V and J are TRBV30 and TRBJ1-1; a weak D match, TRBD1 (5 bases). The V gene lost 0 bases and the J gene lost 5 bases, with 13 bases spanning the gap. The length of the CDR3 is 14 residues. Per the germline V gene, CDR1 is GTSNPN and CDR2 is SVGIG (reference sequence). CDR3 DNA: TGTGCCTGGAGTGTACTGGGACGTGGTACTGAAGCTTTCTTT. This encodes CAWSVLGRGTEAFF.

In its sample, this clonotype was seen many times. The genes are TRBV15 and TRBJ2-4; D possibly corresponds to TRBD2 (6 bases). V was shortened by 1 base and J by 3 bases, with 13 bases between the two germline ends. Germline CDR1 reads LNHNV; CDR2 reads YYDKDF (reference sequence). The CDR3 is 16 amino acids. In DNA, the CDR3 is TGTGCCACCAGCAGAGTTAGGTGGGGGGTCAAAAACATTCAGTACTTC. Translating it yields CATSRVRWGVKNIQYF.